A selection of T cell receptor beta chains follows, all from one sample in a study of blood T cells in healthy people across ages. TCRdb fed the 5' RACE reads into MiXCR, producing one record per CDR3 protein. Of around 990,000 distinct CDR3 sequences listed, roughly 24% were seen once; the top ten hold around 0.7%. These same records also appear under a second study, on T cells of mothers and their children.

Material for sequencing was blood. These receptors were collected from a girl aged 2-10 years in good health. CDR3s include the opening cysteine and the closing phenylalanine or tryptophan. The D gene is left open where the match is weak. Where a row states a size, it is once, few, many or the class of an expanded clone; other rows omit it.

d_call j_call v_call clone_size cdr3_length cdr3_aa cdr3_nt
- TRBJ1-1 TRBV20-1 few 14 CSARRALGDTEAFF TGCAGTGCTAGACGGGCCCTCGGGGACACTGAAGCTTTCTTT
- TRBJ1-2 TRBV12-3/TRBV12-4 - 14 CASSPTPGYYGYTF TGTGCCAGCAGTCCGACACCAGGGTACTATGGCTACACCTTC
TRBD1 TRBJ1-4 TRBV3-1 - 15 CASTPTGGPNEKLFF TGTGCCAGCACCCCGACAGGGGGTCCTAATGAAAAACTGTTTTTT
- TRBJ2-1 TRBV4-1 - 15 CASSQDPPGRNEQFF TGCGCCAGCAGCCAAGATCCGCCCGGTCGCAATGAGCAGTTCTTC
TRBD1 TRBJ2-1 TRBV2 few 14 CASSEGGTGDEQFF TGTGCCAGCAGTGAAGGGGGGACAGGGGATGAGCAGTTCTTC
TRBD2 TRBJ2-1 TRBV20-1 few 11 CSVSGGGEQFF TGCAGTGTGAGCGGGGGGGGTGAGCAGTTCTTC
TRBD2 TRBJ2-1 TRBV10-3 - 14 CAIRTSALYNEQFF TGTGCCATCAGAACTAGCGCGCTTTACAATGAGCAGTTCTTC
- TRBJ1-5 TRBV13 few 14 CASSASEAGLPQHF TGTGCCAGCAGCGCGTCAGAAGCGGGACTGCCCCAGCATTTT
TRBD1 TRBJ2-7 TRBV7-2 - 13 CASSGTGRFEQYF TGTGCCAGCAGCGGGACAGGGAGGTTCGAGCAGTACTTC
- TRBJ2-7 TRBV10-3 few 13 CAPNKDGNYEQYF TGTGCCCCTAACAAGGACGGGAACTACGAGCAGTACTTC
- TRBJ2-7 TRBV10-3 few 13 CAISEPSDYEQYF TGTGCCATCAGTGAGCCGAGCGATTACGAGCAGTACTTC
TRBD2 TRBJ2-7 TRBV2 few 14 CASRLLAGDYEQYF TGTGCCAGCAGGCTACTAGCGGGGGACTACGAGCAGTACTTC
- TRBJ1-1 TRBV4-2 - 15 CASSQGTGVYTEAFF TGTGCCAGCAGCCAAGGGACTGGGGTGTACACTGAAGCTTTCTTT
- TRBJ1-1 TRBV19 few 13 CASSIRLGTEAFF TGTGCCAGTAGTATTCGCTTGGGCACTGAAGCTTTCTTT
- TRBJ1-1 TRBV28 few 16 CASSLDPGLVVTEAFF TGTGCCAGCAGTTTAGATCCAGGGTTAGTAGTCACTGAAGCTTTCTTT
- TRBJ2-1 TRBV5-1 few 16 CASSLGWDTGPGGQFF TGCGCCAGCAGCTTGGGCTGGGACACCGGGCCTGGGGGGCAGTTCTTC
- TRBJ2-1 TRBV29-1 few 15 CSVEESRGPNNEQFF TGCAGCGTTGAAGAAAGCCGGGGACCGAACAATGAGCAGTTCTTC
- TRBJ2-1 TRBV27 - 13 CASSLQQGNEQFF TGTGCCAGCAGTTTACAGCAGGGCAATGAGCAGTTCTTC
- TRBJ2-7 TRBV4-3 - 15 CASSQSEGFTYEQYF TGCGCCAGCAGCCAGAGCGAGGGGTTCACCTACGAGCAGTACTTC
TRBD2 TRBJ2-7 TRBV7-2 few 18 CASSLQHGTSGFSYEQYF TGTGCCAGCAGCTTGCAGCATGGGACTAGCGGTTTCTCCTACGAGCAGTACTTC
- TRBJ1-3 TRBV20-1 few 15 CSATPKTGSGNTIYF TGCAGTGCTACTCCTAAGACAGGATCTGGAAACACCATATATTTT
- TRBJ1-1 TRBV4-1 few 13 CASSQVIDTEAFF TGCGCCAGCAGCCAAGTAATAGACACTGAAGCTTTCTTT
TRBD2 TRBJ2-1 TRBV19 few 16 CASMAAREGSYNEQFF TGTGCCAGTATGGCGGCACGGGAGGGCTCCTACAATGAGCAGTTCTTC
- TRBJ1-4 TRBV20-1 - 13 CSATGRNNEKLFF TGCAGTGCAACGGGACGGAATAATGAAAAACTGTTTTTT
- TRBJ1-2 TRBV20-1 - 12 CSATDRYYGYTF TGCAGTGCTACGGACAGATACTATGGCTACACCTTC
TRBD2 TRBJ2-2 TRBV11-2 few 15 CASSLREAWTGELFF TGTGCCAGCAGCTTACGGGAGGCCTGGACCGGGGAGCTGTTTTTT
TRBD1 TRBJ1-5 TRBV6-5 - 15 CASSPDRASNQPQHF TGTGCCAGCAGTCCGGACAGGGCAAGCAATCAGCCCCAGCATTTT
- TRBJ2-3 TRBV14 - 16 CASSQDRGAPGDTQYF TGTGCCAGCAGCCAAGATCGAGGTGCACCCGGGGATACGCAGTATTTT
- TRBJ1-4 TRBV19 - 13 CASNWGTNEKLFF TGTGCCAGTAACTGGGGAACTAATGAAAAACTGTTTTTT
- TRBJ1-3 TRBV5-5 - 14 CASKSAITGNTIYF TGTGCCAGCAAATCAGCCATTACTGGAAACACCATATATTTT
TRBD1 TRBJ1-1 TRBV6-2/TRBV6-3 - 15 CASSWGQGRGGEAFF TGTGCCAGCAGTTGGGGACAGGGGCGGGGAGGTGAAGCTTTCTTT
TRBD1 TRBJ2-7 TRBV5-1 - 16 CASSKDRGGESYEQYF TGCGCCAGCAGCAAGGACAGGGGAGGAGAGTCCTACGAGCAGTACTTC
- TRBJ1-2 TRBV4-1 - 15 CASSPLDAEESGYTF TGCGCCAGCAGCCCCCTGGACGCGGAAGAGAGTGGCTACACCTTC
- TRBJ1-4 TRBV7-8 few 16 CASSLATDSFNEKLFF TGTGCCAGCAGCTTAGCAACCGACAGTTTTAATGAAAAACTGTTTTTT
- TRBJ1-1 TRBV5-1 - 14 CASRYTGSGTEAFF TGCGCCAGCAGGTATACAGGGAGTGGGACTGAAGCTTTCTTT
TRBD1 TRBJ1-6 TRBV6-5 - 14 CASSSGQGRTPLHF TGTGCCAGCAGTTCCGGACAGGGGAGGACACCCCTCCACTTT
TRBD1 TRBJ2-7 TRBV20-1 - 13 CSAHGDSGYEQYF TGCAGTGCCCACGGGGACAGCGGCTACGAGCAGTACTTC
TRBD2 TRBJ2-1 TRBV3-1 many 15 CASSQDGGAYNEQFF TGCGCCAGCAGCCAAGACGGGGGGGCTTACAATGAGCAGTTCTTC
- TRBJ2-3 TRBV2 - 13 CASRVTSTDTQYF TGTGCCAGCAGGGTGACTAGCACAGATACGCAGTATTTT
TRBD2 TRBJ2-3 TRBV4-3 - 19 CASSQEGGLAGMHTDTQYF TGCGCCAGCAGCCAAGAAGGAGGACTAGCGGGCATGCACACAGATACGCAGTATTTT
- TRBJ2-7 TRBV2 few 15 CASSEAPGPDYEQYF TGTGCCAGCAGTGAAGCGCCGGGGCCTGACTACGAGCAGTACTTC
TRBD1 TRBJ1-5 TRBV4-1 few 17 CASSQDETGGFNQPQHF TGCGCCAGCAGCCAAGATGAGACAGGGGGCTTCAATCAGCCCCAGCATTTT